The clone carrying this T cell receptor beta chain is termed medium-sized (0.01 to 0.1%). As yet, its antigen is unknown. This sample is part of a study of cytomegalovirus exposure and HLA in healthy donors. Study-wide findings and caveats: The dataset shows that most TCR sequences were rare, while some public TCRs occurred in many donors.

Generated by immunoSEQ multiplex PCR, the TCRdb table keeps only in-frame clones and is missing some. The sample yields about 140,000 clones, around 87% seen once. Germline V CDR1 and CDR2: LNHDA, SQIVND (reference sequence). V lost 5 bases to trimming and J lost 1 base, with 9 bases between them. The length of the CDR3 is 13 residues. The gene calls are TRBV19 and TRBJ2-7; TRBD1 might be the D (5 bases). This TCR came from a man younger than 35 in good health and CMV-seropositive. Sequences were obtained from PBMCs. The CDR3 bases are TGTGCCAGTAGTGCGACAGTTTCCTACGAGCAGTACTTC. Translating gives CASSATVSYEQYF.